This T cell receptor (beta chain) was observed in a study of T cells in Graves' hyperthyroidism and ophthalmopathy. The CDR3 regions of TCR beta were amplified from RNA transcripts. Carried out on the TCR CDR3, a first-round RT-PCR used the HTBI primer set. In TCRdb, the multiplex PCR reads were re-called with MiXCR into one record per CDR3 protein. The data hold 480,000 or so distinct CDR3 sequences, with around 50% observed a single time. Study conclusions and caveats: Blood also showed most of the thyroid clonotypes that were expanded above 0.001. Onset of ophthalmopathy came a median around 7.1 months after the model predicted it.

CDR1 and CDR2 (germline): SGHTA, FQGNSA. This CDR3 is built from 16 residues. Trimming cost V 6 bases and J 0 bases, with 14 bases left between them. As for this clonotype: The antigen is unknown.

Those patients with uncontrolled infection, other autoimmune disease, pregnancy or lactation were excluded. Diagnostic assessment was based on clinical symptoms, serum thyroxine and TRAb, thyroid ultrasound and orbital computed tomography. The sample was peripheral blood or thyroid tissue (not recorded which). This TCR came from an adult woman with Graves' disease, either hyperthyroidism or ophthalmopathy (not recorded which). The chain employs TRBV7-2 and TRBJ2-2; tentative D call: TRBD1 (6 bases). The CDR3 spells CASSYQGQSNTGELFF. Written as DNA, the CDR3 is TGTGCCAGCAGTTACCAGGGGCAATCGAACACCGGGGAGCTGTTTTTT.